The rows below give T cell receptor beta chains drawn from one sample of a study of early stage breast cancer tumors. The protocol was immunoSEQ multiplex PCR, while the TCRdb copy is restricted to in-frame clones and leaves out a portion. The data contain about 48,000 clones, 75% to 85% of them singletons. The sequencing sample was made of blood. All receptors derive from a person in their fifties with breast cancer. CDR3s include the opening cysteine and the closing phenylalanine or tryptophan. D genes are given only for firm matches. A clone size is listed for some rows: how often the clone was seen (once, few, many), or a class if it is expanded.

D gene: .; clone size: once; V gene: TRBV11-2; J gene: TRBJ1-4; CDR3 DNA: TGTGCCAGCAGCTTAGGTGTCGACGGGAATGAAAAACTGTTTTTT; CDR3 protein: CASSLGVDGNEKLFF
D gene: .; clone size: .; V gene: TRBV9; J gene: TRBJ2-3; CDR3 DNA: TGTGCCAGCAGCGCCTATACGGACTCGCGATCCACAGATACGCAGTATTTT; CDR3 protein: CASSAYTDSRSTDTQYF
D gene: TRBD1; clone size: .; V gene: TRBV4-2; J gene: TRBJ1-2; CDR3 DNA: TGTGCCAGCAGCCAAACGTGGACAGGGGATATGGGCTACACCTTC; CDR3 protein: CASSQTWTGDMGYTF
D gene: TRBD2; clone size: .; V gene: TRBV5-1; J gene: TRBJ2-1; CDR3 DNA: TGCGCCAGCAGCTTGATACCTAGCGGGGGGGCTGAGCAGTTCTTC; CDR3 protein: CASSLIPSGGAEQFF
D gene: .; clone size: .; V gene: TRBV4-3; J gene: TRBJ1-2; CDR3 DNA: TGCGCCAGCAGCCAAGCAGGGGTTAATAGGTACACCTTC; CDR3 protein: CASSQAGVNRYTF
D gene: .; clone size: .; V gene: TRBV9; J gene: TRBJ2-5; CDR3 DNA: TGTGCCAGCAGCGTAGGGGTGGGACAAGAGACCCAGTACTTC; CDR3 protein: CASSVGVGQETQYF
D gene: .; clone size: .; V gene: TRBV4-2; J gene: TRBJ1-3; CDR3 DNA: TGTGCCAGCAGCCAAGATCTGGGAAACACCATATATTTT; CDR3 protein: CASSQDLGNTIYF
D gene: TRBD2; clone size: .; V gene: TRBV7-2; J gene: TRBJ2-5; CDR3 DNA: TGTGCCAGCAACTTCGGGGGGGGAAAAGAGACCCAGTACTTC; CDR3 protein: CASNFGGGKETQYF
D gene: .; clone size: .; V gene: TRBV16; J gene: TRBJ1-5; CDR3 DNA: TGTGCCAGCAGTTACCCCAATCAGCCCCAGCATTTT; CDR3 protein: CASSYPNQPQHF
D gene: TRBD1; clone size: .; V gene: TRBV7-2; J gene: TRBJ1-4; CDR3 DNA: TGTGCCAGCAGCACACAGGGGGCTAATGAAAAACTGTTTTTT; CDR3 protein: CASSTQGANEKLFF
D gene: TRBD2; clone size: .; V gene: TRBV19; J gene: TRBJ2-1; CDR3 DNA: TGTGCCAGTAGTAGCGGGGGGGCCTCTGAGCAGTTCTTC; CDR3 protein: CASSSGGASEQFF
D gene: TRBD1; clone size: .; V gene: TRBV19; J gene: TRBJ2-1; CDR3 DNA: TGTGCCAGTAGTCAACCGACACTCTTCATAGGAACAGGGGTGGACAATGAGCAGTTCTTC; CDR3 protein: CASSQPTLFIGTGVDNEQFF
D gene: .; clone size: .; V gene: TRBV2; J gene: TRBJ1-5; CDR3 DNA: TGTGCCAGCAGTGTCGAAAATAGCAATCAGCCCCAGCATTTT; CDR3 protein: CASSVENSNQPQHF
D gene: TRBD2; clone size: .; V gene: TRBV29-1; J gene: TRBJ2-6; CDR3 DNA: TGCAGCGTTGAAGAATCTATCAGCGGGGGGGCCCGTTCGGGGGCCAACGTCCTGACTTTC; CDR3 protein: CSVEESISGGARSGANVLTF
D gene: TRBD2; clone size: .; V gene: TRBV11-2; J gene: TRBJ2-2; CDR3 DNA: TGTGCCAGCAGGGCCGGGGGGGGAAGTAACACCGGGGAGCTGTTTTTT; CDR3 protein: CASRAGGGSNTGELFF
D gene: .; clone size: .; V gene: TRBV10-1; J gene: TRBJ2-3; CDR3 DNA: TGCGCCAGCAGTGAGCTGGCGGGACGGGGCGAGGATACGCAGTATTTT; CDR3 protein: CASSELAGRGEDTQYF
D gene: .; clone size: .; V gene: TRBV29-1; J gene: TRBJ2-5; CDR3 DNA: TGCAGCGCCCTGCGGCAACCATGGGGAGAGACCCAGTACTTC; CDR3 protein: CSALRQPWGETQYF
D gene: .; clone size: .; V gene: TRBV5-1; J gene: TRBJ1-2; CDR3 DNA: TGCGCCAGCAGCTTGGCCCTAGCGGATGGCTACACCTTC; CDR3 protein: CASSLALADGYTF
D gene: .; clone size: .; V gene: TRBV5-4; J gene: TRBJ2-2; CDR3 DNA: TGTGCCAGCAGCTTTCTCGCGGAGACCGGGGAGCTGTTTTTT; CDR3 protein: CASSFLAETGELFF
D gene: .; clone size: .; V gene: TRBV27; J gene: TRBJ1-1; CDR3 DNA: TGTGCCAGCAGTTCGGGGGGCTGGAAAGCTTTCTTT; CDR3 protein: CASSSGGWKAFF
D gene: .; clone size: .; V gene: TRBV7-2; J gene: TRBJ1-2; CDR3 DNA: TGTGCCAGCAGCCGTGGGAGATCTTATGGCTACACCTTC; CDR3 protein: CASSRGRSYGYTF
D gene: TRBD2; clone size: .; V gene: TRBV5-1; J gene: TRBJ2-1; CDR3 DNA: TGCGCCAGCAGCTTGCGGACTAGCGGGAGCTCCTACAATGAGCAGTTCTTC; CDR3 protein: CASSLRTSGSSYNEQFF
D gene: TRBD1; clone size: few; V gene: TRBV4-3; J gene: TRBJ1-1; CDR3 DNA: TGCGCCAGCAGCCAGGGGCCAGGGGGGGAGAACACTGAAGCTTTCTTT; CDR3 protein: CASSQGPGGENTEAFF
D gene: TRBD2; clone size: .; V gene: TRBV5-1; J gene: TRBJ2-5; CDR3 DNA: TGCGCCAGCAGTTTCTCAGCGGGAGTAGGTGAGACCCAGTACTTC; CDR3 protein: CASSFSAGVGETQYF
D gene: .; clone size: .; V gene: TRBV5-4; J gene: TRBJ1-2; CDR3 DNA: TGTGCCAGCAGCCTCGGAACAGGCGATGGCTACACCTTC; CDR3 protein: CASSLGTGDGYTF
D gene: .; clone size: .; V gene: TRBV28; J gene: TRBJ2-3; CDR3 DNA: TGTGCCAGCAGTTTAGAGGAGTGGACAGCTACAGATACGCAGTATTTT; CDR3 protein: CASSLEEWTATDTQYF
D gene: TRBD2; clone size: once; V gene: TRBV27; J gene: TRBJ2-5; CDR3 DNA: TGTGCCAGCAGTTCGGGACTAGCGGGAGGCCGGGAGACCCAGTACTTC; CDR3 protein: CASSSGLAGGRETQYF
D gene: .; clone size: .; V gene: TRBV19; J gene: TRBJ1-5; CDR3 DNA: TGTGCCAGTAGTCCGCAGGGTGACAATCAGCCCCAGCATTTT; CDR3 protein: CASSPQGDNQPQHF
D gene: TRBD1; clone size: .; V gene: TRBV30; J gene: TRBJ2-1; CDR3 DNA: TGTGCCTGGAATGACAGGGGGAACTACAATGAGCAGTTCTTC; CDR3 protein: CAWNDRGNYNEQFF
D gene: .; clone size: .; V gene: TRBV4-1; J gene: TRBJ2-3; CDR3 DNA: TGCGCCAGCAGCCAAGGTACTTCTGATACGCAGTATTTT; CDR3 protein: CASSQGTSDTQYF
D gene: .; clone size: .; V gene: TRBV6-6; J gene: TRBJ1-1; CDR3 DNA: TGTGCCAGCAGTTCCCGGGACAACACTGAAGCTTTCTTT; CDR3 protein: CASSSRDNTEAFF
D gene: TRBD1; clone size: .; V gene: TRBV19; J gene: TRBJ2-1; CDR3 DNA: TGTGCCAGTAGTATAGATGGGACAGGGTACTATGAGCAGTTCTTC; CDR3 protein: CASSIDGTGYYEQFF
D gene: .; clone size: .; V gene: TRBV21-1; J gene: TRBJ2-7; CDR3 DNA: TGTGCCAGCAGCAAAGAGAGTAGGATACTTAGCTCCTACGAGCAGTACTTC; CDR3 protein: CASSKESRILSSYEQYF